Described below is a single T cell receptor beta chain sequence and its context. Which antigen it targets is not known. Base qualities were left out, and no much larger clone turns up one base away. The Qiagen DNeasy kit was used to extract genomic DNA from unsorted PBMCs and from the negatively selected CD4+ and CD8+ fractions. Amplification of TCR beta CDR3 regions was done by immunoSEQ multiplex PCR with primers that anneal to V and J segments. A synthetic immune receptor repertoire was used to minimize amplification bias, and any remaining bias was removed computationally after sequencing. The authors processed their data as follows. Repertoire diversity was quantified as the Shannon entropy index using custom Python scripts. Unsorted, CD4+ and CD8+ repertoires were analyzed separately, except in combined analyses where CD4+ and CD8+ sequences were merged in silico. A clone was considered expanded if an increase in frequency of at least 2-fold after treatment relative to C1D1 was found, and a pseudocount of 0.5 was applied to clones undetected at baseline. Clones with 0 or 1 copy at C1D1 were classified as singleton clones, and clones with 2 or more copies were classified as non-singleton clones. Clones expanded in unsorted samples were assigned a CD4+, CD8+ or unknown annotation through matching of protein sequences in sorted samples from the same patient. Wilcoxon tests on paired samples were used to test changes in diversity from C1D1 to C4D1. The table comes from immuneACCESS by way of TCRdb, which keeps in-frame sequences with V and J called. Part of the clones is missing from these tables; in studies checked, under half for an unresolved V gene and the rest for unknown reasons. Clone size and the V and J calls come from that table; the DNA yielded D and trimming. In all, the sample holds some 93,000 clones, and more than 70% of those were seen once. The ten largest clones represent about 9.4% of the sample.

This entry is derived from a study of PD-1 blockade in classical Hodgkin lymphoma (dated by TCRdb to 2018 to 2020). Regarding the research as a whole: Nivolumab dosing was 3 mg/kg intravenously every 2 weeks, continuing until either disease progression or unacceptable toxicity. The study used CyTOF and TCR beta sequencing to define a peripheral blood immune signature of response to PD-1 blockade in classical Hodgkin lymphoma. Paper-wide results and their limitations: Among trial patients, those achieving complete response had baseline diversity similar to that of newly diagnosed patients, while diversity was significantly lower in partial responders and progressors. Baseline TCR diversity was reported to be lower in newly diagnosed patients than in healthy donors, and even lower in relapsed/refractory patients. CD4+ but not CD8+ TCR diversity rose significantly by C4D1 (p=0.0027 vs p=0.16), most apparent in complete responders (p=0.02). The study covered only a single clinical trial cohort, and the causes of the repertoire differences, possibly disease activity or prior therapy, were still not defined. Lower diversity was seen in patients whose nivolumab began less than 1 year after ASCT, and these patients were left out of later analyses so that immune reconstitution would not confound the results.

The time point label, read with the paper, signifies: cycle 4 day 1 (C4D1), after around six weeks of nivolumab. All trial patients had relapsed after autologous stem cell transplantation, with cohorts A, B and C differing in prior brentuximab vedotin exposure. The trial cohort was composed of under 70 patients with relapsed/refractory classical Hodgkin lymphoma, for whom complete response, partial response or progressive disease was recorded as best overall response. Trial patients were treated with single-agent nivolumab in the multi-cohort phase II CheckMate 205 trial. Best overall response was determined by an independent review committee according to the 2007 International Working Group response criteria. PBMCs from the trial were collected at three points: immediately before nivolumab initiation (C1D1), and during therapy at cycle 2 day 1 and cycle 4 day 1. Peripheral blood was collected in 8 mL Vacutainer Cell Preparation Tubes, from which PBMCs were isolated by centrifugation and then cryopreserved.

The germline V gene (reference sequence) provides CDR1 LNHDA and CDR2 SQIVND. From its cysteine to its phenylalanine, the CDR3 spans 16 amino acids. The kept DNA is CDR3 alone, 48 bases in frame from the first base. Trimming removed 5 bases from V and 5 bases from J; the gene matches leave 6 bases unexplained. In this chain, TRBV19 is recombined with TRBJ2-3; 14 bases in the middle match TRBD2. The sequence derives from a human donor with classical Hodgkin lymphoma. The sequences come from peripheral blood mononuclear cells (PBMCs), collected before the fourth cycle of nivolumab. The CDR3 in this case is CASSVTSGGAEDTQYF. The DNA is as follows: TGTGCCAGTAGTGTGACTAGCGGGGGGGCGGAAGATACGCAGTATTTT.